This passage covers 28 T cell receptor beta chains from one sample sequenced in a study of T-cell memory formation after mild COVID-19. TCRdb re-called the 5' RACE reads through MiXCR, storing one row per CDR3 protein. The table records under 250,000 distinct CDR3 sequences, 9.5% of them present only once. The sample consisted of PBMCs or a T cell subset sorted from them (not recorded which). These receptor sequences come from a man aged 18 to 35 who had mild COVID-19 (a few samples of this study predate the infection). Cell type and time point are not known.

The CDR3 nucleotides read TGTGCCAGCAGCCCCAGTCTAGGCCCCCACAATGAGCAGTTCTTC. Amino acid sequence: CASSPSLGPHNEQFF. The rearrangement uses TRBV7-7 and TRBJ2-1; no firm D call. The germline CDR1 and CDR2 sequences are SSHAT and FNYEAQ (reference sequence). The CDR3 extends over 15 amino acids. V lost 5 bases and J 5 bases, leaving 16 bases between the germline ends.

J is TRBJ1-1 and V is TRBV5-1, with TRBD1 matching over 7 bases. The ends lost 5 bases at V and 7 bases at J; junction bases unmatched: 11. Per the germline V gene, CDR1 is SGHRS and CDR2 is YFSETQ. There are 14 residues in the CDR3. CDR3 DNA: TGCGCCAGCAGGTTAGGACAGGTAGCGGATGAAGCTTTCTTT. This translates into CASRLGQVADEAFF.

This clonotype was seen more than once but under ten times. This chain connects TRBV15 to TRBJ1-5; D gene uncertain. Trimming shortened V by 0 bases and J by 7 bases, and 10 bases separated the two germline ends. Germline loops: CDR1 LNHNV, CDR2 YYDKDF (reference sequence). This CDR3 is built from 14 residues. The CDR3 nucleotides read TGTGCCACCAGCAGAGATTTGAATGGACAGCCCCAGCATTTT. Protein sequence: CATSRDLNGQPQHF.

This clonotype turned up a few times. The rearrangement joins TRBV5-1 to TRBJ1-2, with a possible D match to TRBD1 (6 bases). CDR3 length equals 15 residues. Per the germline V gene, CDR1 is SGHRS and CDR2 is YFSETQ. Trimming cost V 0 bases and J 4 bases, with 13 bases left between them. CDR3 sequence reads: CASSLDRAEGYGYTF. The DNA for the CDR3 is TGCGCCAGCAGCTTGGACAGGGCAGAAGGCTATGGCTACACCTTC.

The J gene is TRBJ2-1, the V gene TRBV6-6; 8 bases are shared with TRBD2. Germline CDR1 reads MNHNY; CDR2 reads SVGAGI (reference sequence). V lost 7 bases and J lost 7; bases outside the gene matches: 6. There are 13 residues in the CDR3. This CDR3 is CASNDPGGNEQFF. In nucleotides, the CDR3 is TGTGCCAGCAACGACCCGGGGGGGAATGAGCAGTTCTTC.

This clonotype was recorded at least ten times. This chain joins TRBV7-6 and TRBJ2-7, with 8 bases that match TRBD2. The junction had 11 bases not matched to a gene; V was cut back by 4 bases and J by 6 bases. The CDR3 is 15 residues long. CDR1 and CDR2 from the germline V gene are SGHVS and FNYEAQ. The DNA for the CDR3 is TGTGCCAGCAGCTCGGGGGGGCGAGCTCGGGGCGAGCAGTACTTC. It translates to CASSSGGRARGEQYF.

This clonotype appeared a few times. V usage is TRBV2 and J usage is TRBJ2-2; 8 nucleotides agree with TRBD1. V was clipped by 6 bases and J by 5 bases; unmatched bases: 5. Germline V gene data show CDR1 as SNHLY and CDR2 as FYNNEI. This CDR3 has 14 residues. The CDR3 protein is CASSPQGETGELFF. The CDR3 DNA follows: TGTGCCAGCAGCCCACAGGGGGAGACCGGGGAGCTGTTTTTT.

This clonotype showed up many times. The gene calls are TRBV7-9 and TRBJ2-3, with a weak D call TRBD1 (6 bases). Trimming left V 5 bases short and J 4 bases short, with 16 bases between. CDR3 size: 15 residues. Germline CDR1 reads SEHNR; CDR2 reads FQNEAQ (reference sequence). CDR3 in amino acids: CASSKQGSNPDTQYF. The CDR3 DNA follows: TGTGCCAGCAGCAAGCAGGGGTCTAACCCAGATACGCAGTATTTT.

This clonotype occurred many times. The chain joins TRBV7-2 to TRBJ1-4; 8 bases are a match to TRBD1. After removal of 4 bases from V and 7 bases from J, the junction contained 11 bases not matched to a gene. The CDR3 is 16 residues long. CDR1 is SGHTA, CDR2 FQGNSA, per germline. CDR3 loop: CASSYGQGGAGEKLFF. Written as DNA, the CDR3 is TGTGCCAGCAGCTATGGACAGGGCGGTGCCGGTGAAAAACTGTTTTTT.

This chain links TRBV6-2 or TRBV6-3 with TRBJ1-5, with TRBD1 identical over 9 bases. The length of the CDR3 is 15 residues. CDR1 MNHEY and CDR2 SVGEGT come from the germline V gene. Germline trimming cut 1 base from V and 4 bases from J; bases unmatched to any gene: 2. CDR3 sequence: CASSYFGTGNQPQHF. The CDR3 DNA is TGTGCCAGCAGTTACTTCGGGACAGGGAATCAGCCCCAGCATTTT.

J is TRBJ2-7 and V is TRBV5-6; D possibly corresponds to TRBD1 (6 bases). Per the germline V gene, CDR1 is SGHDT and CDR2 is YYEEEE. The CDR3 has 13 amino acids. V lost 5 bases to trimming and J lost 6 bases, with 15 bases between them. This CDR3 is CASRYRVGGEQYF. CDR3 sequence (DNA): TGTGCCAGCAGGTACAGGGTTGGAGGCGAGCAGTACTTC.

This rearrangement joins TRBV3-1 to TRBJ1-1; perhaps TRBD1 as D (5 bases). Deletions cut 4 bases from V and 8 bases from J, with 14 bases between. This CDR3 spans 13 amino acids. CDR1 is LGHDT, CDR2 YNNKEL, per germline (reference sequence). The chain's CDR3 is CASSPTRATEAFF. CDR3 DNA: TGTGCCAGCAGCCCTACCAGGGCTACCGAAGCTTTCTTT.

The sample holds a few counts of this clonotype. The chain couples TRBV5-1 to TRBJ2-2; 7 bases are shared with TRBD1. Germline V gene data show CDR1 as SGHRS and CDR2 as YFSETQ. With V trimmed by 4 bases and J by 1 base, 4 bases remained unmatched. This CDR3 spans 15 amino acids. CDR3 sequence: CASSEGGLNTGELFF. In DNA, the CDR3 is TGCGCCAGCAGCGAAGGGGGCCTGAACACCGGGGAGCTGTTTTTT. Complete variable domain (other parts from reference TRBV5-1 and TRBJ2-2): KAGVTQTPRYLIKTRGQQVTLSCSPISGHRSVSWYQQTPGQGLQFLFEYFSETQRNKGNFPGRFSGRQFSNSRSEMNVSTLELGDSALYLCASSEGGLNTGELFFGEGSRLTVL.

The V and J genes are TRBV20-1 and TRBJ2-1; D call uncertain. Germline loops: CDR1 DFQATT, CDR2 SNEGSKA (reference sequence). The CDR3 is 12 amino acids. V shed 6 bases and J shed 8 bases, with 14 bases lying between them. The chain's CDR3 is CSAPLSTDEQFF. In DNA, the CDR3 is TGCAGTGCCCCCTTGAGTACCGATGAGCAGTTCTTC.

This clonotype has a handful of counts. The rearrangement joins TRBV19 to TRBJ1-1; tentatively, D is TRBD1 (5 bases). The V and J ends lost 7 bases and 5 bases respectively, with 14 bases between them. The CDR3 is made up of 13 amino acids. Germline CDR1 LNHDA, CDR2 SQIVND (reference sequence). The CDR3 nucleotides read TGTGCCAGTATGGGTGCAGGGATGACTGAAGCTTTCTTT. It translates to CASMGAGMTEAFF.

This clonotype was counted between two and nine times. The chain is built from TRBV7-2 and TRBJ1-2; D perhaps matches TRBD1 (5 bases). Trimming pared 5 bases from V and 3 bases from J, leaving 16 bases between. Germline V gene sequence: CDR1 SGHTA, CDR2 FQGNSA. The length of the CDR3 is 15 residues. As DNA, the CDR3 is TGTGCCAGCAGCAAAGCCGGGGGATTCGACTATGGCTACACCTTC. Translating it yields CASSKAGGFDYGYTF. Based on the CDR3 plus reference TRBV7-2 and TRBJ1-2, the full variable domain is GAGVSQSPSNKVTEKGKDVELRCDPISGHTALYWYRQSLGQGLEFLIYFQGNSAPDKSGLPSDRFSAERTGGSVSTLTIQRTQQEDSAVYLCASSKAGGFDYGYTFGSGTRLTVV.

The genes are TRBV7-3 and TRBJ2-5; D gene unclear. Trimming pared 2 bases from V and 7 bases from J, leaving 11 bases between. Germline values: CDR1 SGHTA, CDR2 FQGTGA. The CDR3 totals 13 residues. The CDR3: CASSLSPPGTQYF. The DNA for the CDR3 is TGTGCCAGCAGCTTATCTCCCCCGGGGACCCAGTACTTC.

Remarks on this clonotype: Germline and junction disagree at one end, which may indicate a read error. The chain couples TRBV20-1 to TRBJ2-4; D gene ambiguous. The length of the CDR3 is 13 residues. Germline V lookup: CDR1 DFQATT, CDR2 SNEGSKA (reference sequence). This chain's CDR3 is CSARELAKNIQYF. The CDR3 DNA reads as TGCAGTGCCAGAGAGTTAGCCAAAAACATTCAGTACTTC.

The gene calls are TRBV12-3 or TRBV12-4 and TRBJ2-3; 15 bases agree with TRBD2. V was pared by 4 bases and J by 0 bases, with 8 bases of the junction left unmatched. The CDR3 spans 19 residues. The CDR3 DNA reads as TGTGCCAGCAGTTGGGGGACTAGCGGGGGGCGACCGAGCACAGATACGCAGTATTTT. This translates into CASSWGTSGGRPSTDTQYF.

This clonotype was detected only a few times. CDR3 sequence (DNA): TGCGCCAGCAGCTTGGACCCGGGGGCGGTCGGGGAGCTGTTTTTT. Translation gives CASSLDPGAVGELFF. The chain couples TRBV5-1 to TRBJ2-2; either TRBD1 or TRBD2 may fit D (6 bases each). The CDR3 has 15 amino acids. The V end was cut by 0 bases, the J end by 7 bases, with 13 bases between. CDR1 is SGHRS and CDR2 is YFSETQ in the germline V gene.

The chain has TRBV5-5 and TRBJ2-3; 11 nucleotides agree with TRBD1. CDR3 length equals 16 residues. V lost 4 bases, J lost 3 bases, and 7 bases stayed unmatched. The germline gives CDR1 SGHKS, CDR2 YYEKEE (reference sequence). The DNA of the CDR3 is TGTGCCAGCAGCGGGGAGGGGACAGGGGGGACAGATACGCAGTATTTT. It yields the protein CASSGEGTGGTDTQYF.

There are many counts of this clonotype. V usage is TRBV20-1 and J usage is TRBJ1-1; possible D gene TRBD1, 5 bases. CDR3 size: 13 residues. CDR1 and CDR2 from the germline V gene are DFQATT and SNEGSKA (reference sequence). V lost 0 bases and J 6 bases, leaving 11 bases between the germline ends. The CDR3 sequence: CSARDGKGSEAFF. The CDR3 bases are TGCAGTGCTAGAGATGGGAAGGGGTCTGAAGCTTTCTTT.

This clonotype was counted ten times or more. DNA of the CDR3: TGCGCCAGCAGCCAAGAGATGTGGCAGGGGGAGACCCAGTACTTC. Protein product: CASSQEMWQGETQYF. The chain uses TRBV4-3 and TRBJ2-5, with D possibly TRBD1 on 6 matching bases. Per germline, CDR1 LGHNA and CDR2 YSLEER. The CDR3 runs to 15 residues. Deletions cut 0 bases from V and 5 bases from J, with 13 bases between.

The V call is TRBV5-1, the J call TRBJ2-5; 10 bases align to TRBD1. With V trimmed by 4 bases and J by 6 bases, 9 bases remained unmatched. CDR3 size: 15 residues. Germline values: CDR1 SGHRS, CDR2 YFSETQ. The CDR3 DNA sequence: TGCGCCAGCAGCCCCGGGACAGGGGCGGTAAAGACCCAGTACTTC. It translates to CASSPGTGAVKTQYF.

In its sample, this clonotype was seen a few times. This rearrangement joins TRBV7-9 to TRBJ1-4; D might be TRBD1 (6 bases). Trimming shortened V by 7 bases and J by 2 bases, and 14 bases separated the two germline ends. From germline, CDR1 is SEHNR and CDR2 FQNEAQ (reference sequence). The CDR3 consists of 15 residues. The CDR3 DNA reads as TGTGCCAGCAACCCACACAGGGTGACTAATGAAAAACTGTTTTTT. Translated, it gives CASNPHRVTNEKLFF.

Only a few counts were recorded for this clonotype. The CDR3 coding sequence is TGTGCCAGCAGCTTGACAGGGCAAACCGGGGAGCTGTTTTTT. Protein product: CASSLTGQTGELFF. V and J are TRBV5-4 and TRBJ2-2, with a possible D match to TRBD1 (6 bases). Per germline, CDR1 SGHNT and CDR2 YYREEE (reference sequence). This CDR3 spans 14 amino acids. Trimming removed 1 base at V and 5 bases at J, with 9 bases between.

This sequence joins TRBV6-2 or TRBV6-3 and TRBJ2-2; 7 positions match TRBD1. CDR3 length equals 16 residues. CDR1 and CDR2 (germline): MNHEY, SVGEGT. J gave up 5 bases and V 5 bases, and 11 bases lay outside the gene matches. The chain's CDR3 is CASSTPAGGETGELFF. CDR3 bases: TGTGCCAGCAGTACCCCAGCAGGGGGAGAGACCGGGGAGCTGTTTTTT.

This clonotype was detected a few times. The chain is built from TRBV2 and TRBJ2-1, with 9 bases fitting TRBD1. Germline CDR1 is SNHLY and CDR2 is FYNNEI. J gave up 9 bases and V 4 bases, and 13 bases lay outside the gene matches. The CDR3 sequence is 16 residues long. The CDR3 protein is CASSGPRQGGRFEQFF. The CDR3 DNA is TGTGCCAGCAGTGGTCCTCGACAGGGGGGAAGGTTTGAGCAGTTCTTC.